This TCR beta chain comes out of a study of early T cells in non-severe SARS-CoV-2 infection. Molecules of cDNA were individually given unique molecular identifiers that were attached to them. One entry per CDR3 protein results from TCRdb running MiXCR on the 5' RACE reads. The table shows tens of thousands of distinct CDR3 sequences, with around 14% occurring only once. Germline loops: CDR1 SEHNR, CDR2 FQNEAQ (reference sequence). CDR3 length equals 13 residues. Trimming cost V 3 bases and J 7 bases, with 13 bases left between them. The clonotype was recovered from an adult who was a healthcare worker with PCR-confirmed SARS-CoV-2 infection or an uninfected control (not recorded which). The V and J genes are TRBV7-9 and TRBJ2-7; TRBD1 might be the D (6 bases). Sequencing was done on a sample of whole blood. CDR3 sequence: CASSLPGEWEQYF. In DNA, the CDR3 is TGTGCCAGCAGCTTGCCAGGGGAGTGGGAGCAGTACTTC.